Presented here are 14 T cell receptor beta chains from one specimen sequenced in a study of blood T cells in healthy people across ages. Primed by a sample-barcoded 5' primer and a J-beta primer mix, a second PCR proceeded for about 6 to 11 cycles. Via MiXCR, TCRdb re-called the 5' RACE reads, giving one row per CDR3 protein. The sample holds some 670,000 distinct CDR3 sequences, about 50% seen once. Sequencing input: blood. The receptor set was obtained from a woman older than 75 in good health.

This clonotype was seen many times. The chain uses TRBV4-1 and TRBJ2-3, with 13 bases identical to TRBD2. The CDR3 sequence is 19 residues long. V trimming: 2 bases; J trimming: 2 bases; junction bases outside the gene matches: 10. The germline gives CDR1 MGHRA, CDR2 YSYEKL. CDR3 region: CASSQRRATSGRATDTQYF. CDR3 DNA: TGCGCCAGCAGCCAAAGGAGGGCTACTAGCGGGAGGGCCACAGATACGCAGTATTTT.

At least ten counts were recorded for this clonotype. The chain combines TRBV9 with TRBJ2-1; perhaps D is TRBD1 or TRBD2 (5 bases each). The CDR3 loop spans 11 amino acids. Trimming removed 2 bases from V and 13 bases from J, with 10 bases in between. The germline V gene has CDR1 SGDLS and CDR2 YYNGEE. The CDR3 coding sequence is TGTGCCAGCAGCGTGGGGGACCCCCAGTTCTTC. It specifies CASSVGDPQFF. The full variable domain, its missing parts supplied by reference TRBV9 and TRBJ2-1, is DSGVTQTPKHLITATGQRVTLRCSPRSGDLSVYWYQQSLDQGLQFLIQYYNGEERAKGNILERFSAQQFPDLHSELNLSSLELGDSALYFCASSVGDPQFFGPGTRLTVL.

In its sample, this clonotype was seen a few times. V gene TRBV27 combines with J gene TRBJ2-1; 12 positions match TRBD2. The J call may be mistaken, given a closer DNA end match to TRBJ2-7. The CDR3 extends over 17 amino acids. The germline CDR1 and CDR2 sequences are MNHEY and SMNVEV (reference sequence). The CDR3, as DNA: TGTGCCAGCGGAAGGACTAGCGGGGTAAGCTCCTACAATGAGCAGTACTTC. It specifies CASGRTSGVSSYNEQYF.

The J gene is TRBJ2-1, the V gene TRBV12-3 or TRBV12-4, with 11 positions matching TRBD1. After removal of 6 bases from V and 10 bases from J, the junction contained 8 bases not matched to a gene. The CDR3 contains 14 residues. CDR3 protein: CASRLGTGGREQFF. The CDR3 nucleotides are TGTGCCAGCAGACTTGGGACAGGGGGAAGAGAGCAGTTCTTC.

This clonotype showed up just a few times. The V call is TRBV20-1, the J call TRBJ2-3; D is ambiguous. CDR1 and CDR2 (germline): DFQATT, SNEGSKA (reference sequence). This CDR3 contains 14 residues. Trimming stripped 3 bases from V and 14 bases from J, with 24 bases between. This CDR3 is CSASPRSGPTLWYF. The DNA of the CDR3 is TGCAGTGCTAGCCCGAGATCGGGCCCGACCCTATGGTATTTT.

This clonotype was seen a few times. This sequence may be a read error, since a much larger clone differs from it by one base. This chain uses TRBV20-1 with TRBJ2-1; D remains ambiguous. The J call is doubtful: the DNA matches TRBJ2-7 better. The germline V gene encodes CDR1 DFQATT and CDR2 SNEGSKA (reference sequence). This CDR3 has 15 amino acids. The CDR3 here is CSARDADHSYNEQYF. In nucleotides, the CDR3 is TGCAGTGCTAGAGATGCGGACCACTCCTACAATGAGCAGTACTTC.

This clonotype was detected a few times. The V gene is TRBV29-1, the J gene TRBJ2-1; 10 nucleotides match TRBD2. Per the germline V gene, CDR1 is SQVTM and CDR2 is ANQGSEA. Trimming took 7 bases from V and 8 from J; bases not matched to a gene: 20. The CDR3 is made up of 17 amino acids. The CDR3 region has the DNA TGCAGCGCCAAGGGGGCAGGGGTAGCGGGAGGATTCGATGAGCAGTTCTTC. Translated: CSAKGAGVAGGFDEQFF.

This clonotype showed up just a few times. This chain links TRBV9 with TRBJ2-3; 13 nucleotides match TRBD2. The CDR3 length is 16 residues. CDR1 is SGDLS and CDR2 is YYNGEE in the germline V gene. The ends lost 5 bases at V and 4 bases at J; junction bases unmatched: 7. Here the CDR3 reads CASRATSGGYSDTQYF. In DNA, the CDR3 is TGTGCCAGCAGAGCGACTAGCGGGGGGTATTCAGATACGCAGTATTTT.

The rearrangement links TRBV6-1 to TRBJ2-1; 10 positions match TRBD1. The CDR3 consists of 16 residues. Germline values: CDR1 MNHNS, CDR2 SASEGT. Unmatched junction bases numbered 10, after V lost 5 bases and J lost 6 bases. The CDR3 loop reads CASSPTPGQGSNEQFF. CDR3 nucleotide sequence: TGTGCCAGCAGTCCTACACCGGGACAGGGGAGCAATGAGCAGTTCTTC.

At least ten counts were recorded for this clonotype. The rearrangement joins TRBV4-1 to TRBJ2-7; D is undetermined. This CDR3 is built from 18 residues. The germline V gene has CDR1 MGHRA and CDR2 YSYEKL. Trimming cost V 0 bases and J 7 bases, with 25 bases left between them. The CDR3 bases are TGCGCCAGCAGCCAAGAGGGAAACCCCTTCTCTCTCCACGGGGAGCAGTACTTC. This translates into CASSQEGNPFSLHGEQYF.

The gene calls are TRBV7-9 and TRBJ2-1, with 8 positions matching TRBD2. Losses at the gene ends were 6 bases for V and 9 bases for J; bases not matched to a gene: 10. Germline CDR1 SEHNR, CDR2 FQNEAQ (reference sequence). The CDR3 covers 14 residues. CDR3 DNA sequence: TGTGCCAGCAGGGGAGCCGGGAGGGACGTTGAGCAGTTCTTC. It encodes CASRGAGRDVEQFF.

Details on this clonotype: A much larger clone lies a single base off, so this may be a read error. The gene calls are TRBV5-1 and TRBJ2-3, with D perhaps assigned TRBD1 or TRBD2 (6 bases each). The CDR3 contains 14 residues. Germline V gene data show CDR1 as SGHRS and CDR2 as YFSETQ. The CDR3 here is CAGSWRGVTDTQYF. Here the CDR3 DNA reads TGCGCCGGCAGCTGGAGGGGGGTCACAGATACGCAGTATTTT.

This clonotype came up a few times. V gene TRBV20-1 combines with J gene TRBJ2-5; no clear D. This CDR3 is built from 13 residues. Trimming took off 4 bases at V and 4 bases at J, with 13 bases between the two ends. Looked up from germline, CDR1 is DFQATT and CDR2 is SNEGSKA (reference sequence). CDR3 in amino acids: CSAIPPHPETQYF. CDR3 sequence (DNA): TGCAGTGCTATCCCCCCCCACCCAGAGACCCAGTACTTC.

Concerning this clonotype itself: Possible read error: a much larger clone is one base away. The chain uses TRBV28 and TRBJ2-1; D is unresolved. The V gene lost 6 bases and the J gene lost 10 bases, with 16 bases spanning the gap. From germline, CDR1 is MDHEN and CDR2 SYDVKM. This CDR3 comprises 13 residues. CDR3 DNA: TGTGCCAGCAGAGCAGGCCTCTCCTACGAGCAGTTCTTC. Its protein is CASRAGLSYEQFF.